The following is a TCR beta chain sequence with its context. Its target is unknown. The assay was immunoSEQ multiplex PCR, and TCRdb's table has in-frame clones only and misses some. The table has approximately 67,000 clones, over 80% seen once. This entry belongs to a study of OX40 agonist ivuxolimab in advanced cancers. Study-wide results and caveats: At 0.1 to 3.0 mg/kg and by week 6, clonal expansion occurred in CD4+ and CD8+ blood T cells.

The CDR3 sequence is 14 residues long. CDR1 and CDR2 from the germline V gene are SGHRS and YFSETQ. Trimming took off 0 bases at V and 2 bases at J, with 9 bases between the two ends. The V call is TRBV5-1, the J call TRBJ2-7, with no clear D. Sequenced here: CD4+ or CD8+ T cells sorted from blood, sampled in a trial of the OX40 agonist ivuxolimab. This receptor was obtained from an adult with an advanced solid tumor such as melanoma, head and neck, liver or kidney cancer. CDR3 nucleotides: TGCGCCAGCAGCTTGGAGGCAGCCGCCTACGAGCAGTACTTC. Amino acid sequence: CASSLEAAAYEQYF.